One sample yielded the 7 T cell receptor beta chains listed below, sequenced in a study of blood T cell repertoires in COVID-19. The table came from immunoSEQ multiplex PCR; TCRdb's copy has only in-frame clones and leaves some out. Of roughly 220,000 clones listed, about 88% were seen once; the top ten hold 3% to 3.5%. The sequencing input was peripheral blood. The source is a man in his sixties with acute or convalescent COVID-19.

Only one count was recorded for this clone. The chain uses TRBV7-2 and TRBJ2-1, with a possible D match to TRBD1 (6 bases). The CDR3 runs to 13 residues. The V end lost 1 base, the J end lost 6 bases, and 7 bases lay between the germline ends. The germline V gene has CDR1 SGHTA and CDR2 FQGNSA. The CDR3 spells CASSLGGLNEQFF. The CDR3 DNA follows: TGTGCCAGCAGCTTAGGGGGGCTCAATGAGCAGTTCTTC.

CDR3 DNA sequence: TGTGCCAGTCGCAGGGAAGTAGATGGCTACACCTTC. Protein: CASRREVDGYTF. The rearrangement joins TRBV19 to TRBJ1-2, with a tentative D call TRBD1 (5 bases). CDR1 is LNHDA and CDR2 is SQIVND in the germline V gene (reference sequence). The CDR3 consists of 12 residues. V shed 8 bases and J shed 6 bases, with 13 bases lying between them.

This clone was seen once. The gene calls are TRBV6-5 and TRBJ2-1; D not resolved. The CDR3 runs 14 residues. Germline assignment: CDR1 MNHEY and CDR2 SVGAGI. V was cut by 0 bases and J by 5 bases, with 8 bases left in between. Written as DNA, the CDR3 is TGTGCCAGCAGTTACTCTGGAGTCAACAATGAGCAGTTCTTC. Translated, it gives CASSYSGVNNEQFF.

The V gene is TRBV18, the J gene TRBJ1-4; 10 nucleotides agree with TRBD1. The CDR3 sequence is 14 residues long. The V segment lost 6 bases and the J segment 6 bases; nucleotides outside the gene matches: 4. The V gene's germline CDR1 is KGHSH and CDR2 LQKENI. The CDR3 region is CASSPDRGYEKLFF. DNA for the CDR3: TGTGCCAGCTCCCCGGACAGGGGGTATGAAAAACTGTTTTTT.

The gene calls are TRBV5-6 and TRBJ1-6; tentatively, D is TRBD1 (5 bases). This CDR3 has 14 residues. Per germline, CDR1 SGHDT and CDR2 YYEEEE. V shed 5 bases and J shed 10 bases, with 16 bases lying between them. The CDR3 sequence: CASSPGGWDSPLHF. Here the CDR3 DNA reads TGTGCCAGCAGTCCCGGGGGGTGGGACTCACCCCTCCACTTT.

The chain employs TRBV18 and TRBJ2-1; tentative D call: TRBD2 (6 bases). Trimming shortened V by 2 bases and J by 2 bases, and 16 bases separated the two germline ends. This CDR3 is 17 amino acids long. Germline-derived CDR1 and CDR2 are KGHSH and LQKENI. The CDR3 nucleotides read TGTGCCAGCTCACCAGAACTGAGCGGGTCCCCCTACAATGAGCAGTTCTTC. It specifies CASSPELSGSPYNEQFF.

The rearrangement joins TRBV11-1 to TRBJ1-1; D gene unclear. The CDR3 has 13 residues. Trimming cost V 3 bases and J 1 base, with 6 bases left between them. Germline CDR1 reads SGHAT; CDR2 reads FQDESV (reference sequence). The CDR3 DNA follows: TGTGCCAGCAGCTTGCAGGAGAACACTGAAGCTTTCTTT. Translating gives CASSLQENTEAFF.